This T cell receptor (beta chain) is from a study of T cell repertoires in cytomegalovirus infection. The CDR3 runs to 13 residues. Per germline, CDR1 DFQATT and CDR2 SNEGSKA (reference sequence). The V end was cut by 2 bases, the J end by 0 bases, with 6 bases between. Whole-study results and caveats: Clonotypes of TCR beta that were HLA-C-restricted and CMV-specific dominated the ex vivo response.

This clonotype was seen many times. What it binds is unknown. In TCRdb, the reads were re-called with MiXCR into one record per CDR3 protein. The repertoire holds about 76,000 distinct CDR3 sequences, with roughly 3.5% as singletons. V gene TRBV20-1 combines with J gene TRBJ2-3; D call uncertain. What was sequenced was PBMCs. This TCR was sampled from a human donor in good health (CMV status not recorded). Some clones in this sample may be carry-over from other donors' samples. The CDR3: CSARLRSTDTQYF. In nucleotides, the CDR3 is TGCAGTGCTAGACTGAGGAGCACAGATACGCAGTATTTT.